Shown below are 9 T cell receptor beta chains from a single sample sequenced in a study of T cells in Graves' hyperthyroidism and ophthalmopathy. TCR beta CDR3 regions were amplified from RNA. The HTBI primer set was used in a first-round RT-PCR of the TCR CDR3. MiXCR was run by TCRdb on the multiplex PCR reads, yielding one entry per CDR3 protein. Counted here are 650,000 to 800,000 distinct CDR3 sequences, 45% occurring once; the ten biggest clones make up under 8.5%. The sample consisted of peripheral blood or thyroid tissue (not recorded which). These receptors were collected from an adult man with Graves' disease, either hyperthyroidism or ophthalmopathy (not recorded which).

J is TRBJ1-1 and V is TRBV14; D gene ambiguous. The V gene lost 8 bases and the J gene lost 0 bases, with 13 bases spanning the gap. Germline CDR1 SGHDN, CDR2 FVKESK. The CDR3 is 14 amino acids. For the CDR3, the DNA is TGTGCCAGCTCACAATCAACCATGAACACTGAAGCTTTCTTT. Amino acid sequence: CASSQSTMNTEAFF.

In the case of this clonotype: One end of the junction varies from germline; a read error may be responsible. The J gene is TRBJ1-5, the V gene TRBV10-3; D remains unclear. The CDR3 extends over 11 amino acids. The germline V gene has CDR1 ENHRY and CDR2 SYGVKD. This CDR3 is CATSDGGTQHF. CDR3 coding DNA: TGTGCCACCAGTGATGGTGGGACCCAGCATTTT.

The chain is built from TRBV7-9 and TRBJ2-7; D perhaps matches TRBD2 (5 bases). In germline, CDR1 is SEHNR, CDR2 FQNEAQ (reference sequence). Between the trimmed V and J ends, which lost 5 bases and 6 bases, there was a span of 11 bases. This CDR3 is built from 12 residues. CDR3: CASSQRPSEQYF. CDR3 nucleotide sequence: TGTGCCAGCAGCCAGCGGCCTAGCGAGCAGTACTTC.

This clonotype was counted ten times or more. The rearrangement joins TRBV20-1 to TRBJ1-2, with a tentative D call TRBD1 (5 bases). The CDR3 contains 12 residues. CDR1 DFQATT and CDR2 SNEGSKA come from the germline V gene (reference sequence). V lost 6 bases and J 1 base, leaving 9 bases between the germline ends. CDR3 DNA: TGCAGTGCAGACAGCCTTAACTATGGCTACACCTTC. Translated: CSADSLNYGYTF.

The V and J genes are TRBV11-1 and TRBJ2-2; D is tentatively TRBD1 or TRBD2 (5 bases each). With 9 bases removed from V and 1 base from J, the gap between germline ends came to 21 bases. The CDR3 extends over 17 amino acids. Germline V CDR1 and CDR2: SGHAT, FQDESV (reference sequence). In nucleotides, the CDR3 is TGTGCCAGTACCGGGACGCTGGGCGTAAGGAACACCGGGGAGCTGTTTTTT. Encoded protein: CASTGTLGVRNTGELFF.

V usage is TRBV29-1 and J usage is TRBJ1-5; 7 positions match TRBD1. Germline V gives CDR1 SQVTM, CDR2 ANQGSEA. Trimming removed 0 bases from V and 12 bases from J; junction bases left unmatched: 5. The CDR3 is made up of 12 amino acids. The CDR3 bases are TGCAGCGTTGAAGAGGACGGGACAGACCAGCATTTT. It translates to CSVEEDGTDQHF. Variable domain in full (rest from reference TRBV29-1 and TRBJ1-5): SAVISQKPSRDICQRGTSLTIQCQVDSQVTMMFWYRQQPGQSLTLIATANQGSEATYESGFVIDKFPISRPNLTFSTLTVSNMSPEDSSIYLCSVEEDGTDQHFGDGTRLSIL.

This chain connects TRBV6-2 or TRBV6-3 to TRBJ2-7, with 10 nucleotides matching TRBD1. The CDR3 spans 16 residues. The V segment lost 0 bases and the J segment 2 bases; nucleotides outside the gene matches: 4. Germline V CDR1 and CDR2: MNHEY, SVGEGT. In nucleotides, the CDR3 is TGTGCCAGCAGTTACTCCCCGACAGGGGGCACCTACGAGCAGTACTTC. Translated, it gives CASSYSPTGGTYEQYF.

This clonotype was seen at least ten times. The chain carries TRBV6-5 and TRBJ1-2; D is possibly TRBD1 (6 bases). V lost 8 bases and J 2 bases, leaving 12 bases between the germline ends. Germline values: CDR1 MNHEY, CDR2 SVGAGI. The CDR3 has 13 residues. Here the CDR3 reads CASANRGNYGYTF. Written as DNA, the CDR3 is TGTGCCAGCGCTAATAGGGGGAACTATGGCTACACCTTC.

The DNA of the CDR3 is TGTGCCAGCAGTGAAGAGGGTAGCGGGGGATACGAGACCATATATTTT. Its translation is CASSEEGSGGYETIYF. The V call is TRBV2, the J call TRBJ1-3; possible D gene TRBD1, 5 bases. Germline V gene lookup returns CDR1 SNHLY and CDR2 FYNNEI. This CDR3 has 16 residues. The V end was cut by 1 base, the J end by 10 bases, with 20 bases between.